This entry concerns a single T cell receptor beta chain. Germline V gene sequence: CDR1 KGHSH, CDR2 LQKENI. The CDR3 runs 16 residues. The V segment lost 0 bases and the J segment 6 bases; nucleotides outside the gene matches: 9. This sample is drawn from a study of T cells after yellow fever vaccination. In the study overall: For low cell numbers, libraries were made with SMART-Seq v4 Ultra Low Input.

TCRdb reanalysed the 5' RACE reads using MiXCR and keeps one entry per CDR3 protein. The table lists roughly 500,000 distinct CDR3 sequences, approximately 21% of them singletons, with 13% to 15% in the top ten. The source is a man aged 25 to 40 who received the YFV17D yellow fever vaccine. This chain joins TRBV18 and TRBJ2-3; 7 bases fit TRBD2. The sample here was PBMCs, taken 15 days after the yellow fever booster vaccination. CDR3 in amino acids: CASSPPLAAKRDTQYF. CDR3 DNA: TGTGCCAGCTCACCACCTCTAGCGGCCAAACGTGATACGCAGTATTTT.